This T cell receptor beta chain was recorded in a study of metastatic and nonmetastatic thyroid tumors. Original processing methods: Built for papillary thyroid cancer, a distant-metastasis classifier drew on CDR3 differences across clinicopathological groups. TCRdb re-called the PCR reads with MiXCR. The authors' filters were not applied to this entry. The data contain about 20,000 clones, about 11% of them singletons. Each patient went into thyroid surgery without having received any treatment. There are many counts of this clone. The junction and the germline gene differ at one end; a read error may be behind it. Other DNA sequences in this specimen translate into the identical CDR3. The V gene's germline CDR1 is MNHNS and CDR2 SASEGT. The CDR3 has 13 residues.

This receptor was identified in a female donor with papillary thyroid cancer or a benign thyroid nodule (not recorded which). Some clones in this sample may be carry-over from other donors' samples. The sample consisted of blood. The chain has TRBV6-1 and TRBJ2-5, with D hard to call. The CDR3: CASSESDGETQYF. As DNA, the CDR3 is TGTGCCAGCAGTGAATCGGACGGAGAGACCCAATACTTC.